This is a list of T cell receptor beta chains from one sample in a study of cytotoxic CD8 clonotypes in ibrutinib-treated CLL. Sequenced by immunoSEQ multiplex PCR; TCRdb stores in-frame clones only, minus some. Here the sample spans 100,000 to 150,000 clones, approximately 83% being singletons. The specimen comprised PBMCs, sampled after 24 months of ibrutinib treatment. Receptor source: a human donor with chronic lymphocytic leukemia. Each CDR3 is given without its conserved first and last residue.

j_gene: TRBJ2-5; v_gene: TRBV7-6; CDR3aa: ASSLLAGEETQY
j_gene: TRBJ1-4; v_gene: TRBV6-5; CDR3aa: ATKKREKLF
j_gene: -; v_gene: TRBV28; CDR3aa: ASKPGGKGEQY
j_gene: TRBJ2-1; v_gene: TRBV6-1; CDR3aa: ASSDQQASGRRSYNEQF
j_gene: TRBJ1-4; v_gene: TRBV28; CDR3aa: ASKSGMGANEKLF
j_gene: TRBJ1-3; v_gene: TRBV4-1; CDR3aa: ASSRLPPEGNTIY
j_gene: TRBJ1-1; v_gene: TRBV18; CDR3aa: ASSPKWGTEAF
j_gene: TRBJ2-3; v_gene: TRBV2; CDR3aa: ASRPSGVTDTQY
j_gene: TRBJ1-5; v_gene: TRBV4-1; CDR3aa: ASSQGGGYSNQPQH
j_gene: TRBJ2-1; v_gene: TRBV5-8; CDR3aa: ASSLGLAGAYSEQF
j_gene: TRBJ1-1; v_gene: TRBV7-3; CDR3aa: ASSSQQGNTEAF
j_gene: TRBJ1-5; v_gene: TRBV2; CDR3aa: ASSAQGFNQPQH
j_gene: TRBJ2-5; v_gene: TRBV6-6; CDR3aa: ASGEAQKETQY
j_gene: TRBJ2-3; v_gene: TRBV5-4; CDR3aa: ASSLTPIPDTQY
j_gene: TRBJ2-3; v_gene: TRBV28; CDR3aa: ASSLWRPSSDTQY
j_gene: TRBJ1-1; v_gene: TRBV9; CDR3aa: ASSVGPGEGVWAF
j_gene: TRBJ1-2; v_gene: TRBV29-1; CDR3aa: SVEEVAGLYGYT
j_gene: TRBJ2-2; v_gene: TRBV5-1; CDR3aa: ASSSGLWNTGELF
j_gene: TRBJ1-1; v_gene: TRBV2; CDR3aa: ASSEQGVGEAF
j_gene: TRBJ1-5; v_gene: TRBV5-6; CDR3aa: ASSILRDRGPSQPQH
j_gene: TRBJ1-6; v_gene: TRBV7-2; CDR3aa: ASSRDRGGTPLH
j_gene: TRBJ1-1; v_gene: TRBV2; CDR3aa: ASSVEGGGTEAF
j_gene: TRBJ1-5; v_gene: TRBV7-2; CDR3aa: ASSLRGGGNQPQH
j_gene: TRBJ2-3; v_gene: TRBV7-2; CDR3aa: ASGNNQGPDTQY
j_gene: TRBJ1-2; v_gene: TRBV28; CDR3aa: ASGIGEGNYGYT
j_gene: TRBJ2-7; v_gene: TRBV18; CDR3aa: ASSPLRTGLAGGPSYEQY
j_gene: TRBJ2-3; v_gene: TRBV7-3; CDR3aa: ASGGPATDTQY
j_gene: TRBJ2-7; v_gene: TRBV28; CDR3aa: ASSTGSTIYEQY